The clone carrying this TCR beta chain was observed a handful of times. No antigen is known for it. This sample was included in a study of cytomegalovirus exposure and HLA in healthy donors. The study, taken as a whole, reports: In an earlier analysis, most TCR beta V segments were productive about 87% or about 30% of the time. For TCR beta chains, V- and J-gene trimming was later linked to a missense DCLRE1C variant. Later analysis identified several of the most significant clusters that appeared linked to common viral pathogens. An assumption of roughly uniform sequencing depth across donors underlay the presence/absence analyses.

Primers: 60 Vbeta forward and 13 Jbeta reverse. TCRdb's copy holds only in-frame clones and misses some; the assay was immunoSEQ multiplex PCR. Seen here are about 110,000 clones, roughly four fifths observed once, and the top ten hold 2% to 3%. Germline V gene sequence: CDR1 GTSNPN, CDR2 SVGIG (reference sequence). Germline trimming cut 5 bases from V and 9 bases from J; bases unmatched to any gene: 8. This CDR3 comprises 14 residues. The TCR originated in a woman under 30 in good health and CMV-seronegative. Material: PBMCs. The gene calls are TRBV30 and TRBJ1-6; 9 nucleotides agree with TRBD1. In nucleotides, the CDR3 is TGTGCCTGGTCGGGGGACAGGGAAGCTTCACCCCTCCACTTT. Encoded protein: CAWSGDREASPLHF.